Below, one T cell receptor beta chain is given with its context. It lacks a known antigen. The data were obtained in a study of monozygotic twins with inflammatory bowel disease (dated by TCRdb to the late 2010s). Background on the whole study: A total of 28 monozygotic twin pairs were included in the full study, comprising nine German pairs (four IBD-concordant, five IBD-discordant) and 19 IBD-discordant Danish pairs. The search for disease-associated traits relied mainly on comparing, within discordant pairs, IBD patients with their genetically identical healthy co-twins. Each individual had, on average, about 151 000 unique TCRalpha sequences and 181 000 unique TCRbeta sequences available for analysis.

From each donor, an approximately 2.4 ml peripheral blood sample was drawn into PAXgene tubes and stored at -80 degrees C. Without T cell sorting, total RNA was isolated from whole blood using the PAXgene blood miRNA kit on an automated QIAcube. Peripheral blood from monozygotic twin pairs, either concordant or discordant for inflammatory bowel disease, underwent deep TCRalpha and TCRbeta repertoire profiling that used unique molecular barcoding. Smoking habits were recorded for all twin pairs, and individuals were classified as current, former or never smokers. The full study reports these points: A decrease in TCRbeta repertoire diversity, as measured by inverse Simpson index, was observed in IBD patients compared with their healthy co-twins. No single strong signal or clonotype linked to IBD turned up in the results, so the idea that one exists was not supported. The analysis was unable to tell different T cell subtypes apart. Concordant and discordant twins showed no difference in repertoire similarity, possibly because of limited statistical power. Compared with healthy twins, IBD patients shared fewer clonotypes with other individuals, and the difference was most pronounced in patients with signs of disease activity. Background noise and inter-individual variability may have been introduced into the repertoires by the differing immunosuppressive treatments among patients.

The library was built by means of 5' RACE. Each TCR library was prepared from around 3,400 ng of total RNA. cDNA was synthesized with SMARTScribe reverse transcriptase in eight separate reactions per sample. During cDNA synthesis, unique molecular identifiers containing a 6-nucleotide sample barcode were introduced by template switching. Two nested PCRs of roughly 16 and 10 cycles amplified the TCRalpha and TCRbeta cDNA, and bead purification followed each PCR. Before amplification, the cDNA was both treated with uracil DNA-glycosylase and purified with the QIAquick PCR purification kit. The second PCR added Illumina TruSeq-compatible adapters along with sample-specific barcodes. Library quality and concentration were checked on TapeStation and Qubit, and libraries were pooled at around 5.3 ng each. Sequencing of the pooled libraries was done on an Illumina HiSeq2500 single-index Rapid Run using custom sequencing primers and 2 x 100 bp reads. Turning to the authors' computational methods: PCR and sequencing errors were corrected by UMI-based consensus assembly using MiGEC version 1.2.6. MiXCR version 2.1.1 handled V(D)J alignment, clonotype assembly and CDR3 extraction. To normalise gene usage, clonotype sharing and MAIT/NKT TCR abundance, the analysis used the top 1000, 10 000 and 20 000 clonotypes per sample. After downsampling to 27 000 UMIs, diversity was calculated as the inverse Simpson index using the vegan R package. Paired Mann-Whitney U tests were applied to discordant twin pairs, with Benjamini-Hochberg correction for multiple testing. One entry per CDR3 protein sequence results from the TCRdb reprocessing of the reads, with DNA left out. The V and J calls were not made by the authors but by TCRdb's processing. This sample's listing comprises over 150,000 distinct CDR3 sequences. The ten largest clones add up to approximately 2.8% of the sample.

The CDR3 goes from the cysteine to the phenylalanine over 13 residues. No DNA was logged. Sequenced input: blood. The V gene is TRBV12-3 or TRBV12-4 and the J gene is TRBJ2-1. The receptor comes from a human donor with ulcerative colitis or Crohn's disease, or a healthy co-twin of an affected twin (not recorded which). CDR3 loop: CASSLGPVNEQFF.